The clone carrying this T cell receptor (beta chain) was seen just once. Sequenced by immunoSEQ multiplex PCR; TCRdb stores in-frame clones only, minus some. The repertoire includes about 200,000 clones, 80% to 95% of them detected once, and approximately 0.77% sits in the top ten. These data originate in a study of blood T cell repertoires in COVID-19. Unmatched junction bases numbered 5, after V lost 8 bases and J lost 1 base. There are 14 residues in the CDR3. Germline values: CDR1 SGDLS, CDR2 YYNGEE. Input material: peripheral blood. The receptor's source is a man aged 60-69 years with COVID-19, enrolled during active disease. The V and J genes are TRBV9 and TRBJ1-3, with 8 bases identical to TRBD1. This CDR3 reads CASRQGSSGNTIYF. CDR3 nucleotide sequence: TGTGCCAGTCGACAGGGGTCATCTGGAAACACCATATATTTT.